The clone carrying this TCR beta chain was seen a handful of times. Its antigen is not identified. Isolated RNA was reverse transcribed in full, so expressed TCRB transcripts were sequenced. Sequenced by immunoSEQ multiplex PCR; TCRdb stores in-frame clones only, minus some. The sample carries 200,000 to 300,000 clones, roughly 21% recorded once. The source of the sample is a study of beta chain features in type 1 diabetes. Study conclusions and caveats: Type 1 diabetes patients had TCRB CDR3s that were shorter (moderately but significantly so) in all four CD4+ subsets.

The germline V and J ends were trimmed by 5 bases and 10 bases, with 9 bases remaining between them. CDR3 length: 11 amino acids. Germline CDR1 reads SGHVS; CDR2 reads FNYEAQ. Source material: naive CD4+ T cells from blood. This TCR was recovered from a woman in her 40s with type 1 diabetes. This sequence joins TRBV7-6 and TRBJ2-1, with a tentative D call TRBD2 (5 bases). This chain's CDR3 is CASSPGIEQFF. The CDR3 bases are TGTGCCAGCAGCCCCGGGATCGAGCAGTTCTTC.